This TCR beta chain emerged from a study of T cells in Graves' hyperthyroidism and ophthalmopathy. This clonotype was counted ten times or more. The antigen is not known. This may stem from a read error, because a much larger clone lies one nucleotide away. Overall study findings and caveats: Researchers found most expanded thyroid clonotypes above 0.001 in blood as well. A model of 13 V-J pairs discriminated ophthalmopathy from stable hyperthyroidism.

The TCR beta CDR3 regions underwent amplification using RNA transcripts as the source. With the HTBI primer set, the TCR CDR3 went through a first round of RT-PCR. TCRdb reprocessed the multiplex PCR reads with MiXCR, giving one entry per CDR3 protein. The sample lists just over 550,000 distinct CDR3 sequences, around 45% occurring once. Absent ophthalmopathy progression within 18 months defined stable Graves' hyperthyroidism. Patients aged 18 to 65 with hyperthyroidism were newly diagnosed, with duration under 2 months. Sample: peripheral blood or thyroid tissue (not recorded which). The source of this sequence is a woman under 30 with Graves' hyperthyroidism.

CDR3 in amino acids: CASSFDGNTEAFF. CDR3 sequence (DNA): TGTGCCAGCAGCTTTGACGGGAACACTGAAGCTTTCTTT. The chain uses TRBV7-2 and TRBJ1-1, with D hard to call. Trimming cost V 3 bases and J 1 base, with 6 bases left between them. CDR1 and CDR2 from the germline V gene are SGHTA and FQGNSA. The CDR3 has 13 amino acids.